The clone carrying this T cell receptor (beta chain) came up many times. Original methodology: Building a distant-metastasis classifier for papillary thyroid cancer drew on CDR3 differences across clinicopathological groups. MiXCR reprocessed the PCR reads for TCRdb. The V and J calls reflect TCRdb's pipeline rather than the authors' work. The sample records more than 20,000 clones, approximately 12% being singletons. All patients were untreated before thyroid surgery. The data were obtained in a study of metastatic and nonmetastatic thyroid tumors. CDR3 size: 15 residues. Per the germline V gene, CDR1 is MGHRA and CDR2 is YSYEKL. Losses at the gene ends were 0 bases for V and 8 bases for J; bases not matched to a gene: 6.

The chain couples TRBV4-1 to TRBJ2-1; 8 positions agree with TRBD1. Input material: blood. The receptor's source is a female donor with papillary thyroid cancer or a benign thyroid nodule (not recorded which). Some clones in this sample may be carry-over from other donors' samples. CDR3 region: CASSQEGDRGYEQFF. The DNA for the CDR3 is TGCGCCAGCAGCCAAGAAGGCGACAGGGGATATGAGCAGTTCTTC.